The next 10 T cell receptor beta chains were all read from a single sample in a study of T-cell reconstitution after alpha-beta-depleted transplantation in children. Researchers prepared the TCRbeta library using unique molecular identifiers, the study reports. MiXCR, applied by TCRdb to the PCR reads, yields one record per CDR3 protein. Here the sample spans 210,000 or so distinct CDR3 sequences, roughly 10% being singletons. The sequencing used PBMCs, collected before TCRalphabeta/CD19-depleted stem cell transplant. These receptors all come from a child less than two years old with acute myeloid leukemia, due to receive a stem cell transplant.

There are many counts of this clonotype. This chain connects TRBV11-2 to TRBJ2-1; 7 bases fit TRBD1. V shed 1 base, J shed 7 bases, and the junction held 7 bases outside the gene matches. The length of the CDR3 is 15 residues. CDR1 SGHAT and CDR2 FQNNGV come from the germline V gene. The CDR3: CASSLAWTGWNEQFF. In nucleotides, the CDR3 is TGTGCCAGCAGCTTAGCTTGGACAGGCTGGAATGAGCAGTTCTTC.

Many counts were recorded for this clonotype. The chain carries TRBV5-1 and TRBJ1-2; D might be TRBD1 (5 bases). Germline CDR1 reads SGHRS; CDR2 reads YFSETQ. The CDR3 is 14 amino acids. The V and J ends lost 2 bases and 4 bases respectively, with 12 bases between them. CDR3 bases: TGCGCCAGCAGCTTAACAGGAGTTAGCTATGGCTACACCTTC. The encoded protein is CASSLTGVSYGYTF.

Note on this clonotype: A much larger clone lies a single base off, so this may be a read error. The J gene is TRBJ2-2, the V gene TRBV29-1; TRBD1 is a possible D gene (5 bases). Germline CDR1 and CDR2: SQVTM and ANQGSEA. The length of the CDR3 is 13 residues. The V and J ends lost 7 bases and 5 bases respectively, with 14 bases between them. The CDR3 coding sequence is TGCAGCGCTAGGGGTCCTCCGACCGGGGAGCTGTTTTTT. It yields the protein CSARGPPTGELFF.

Concerning this clonotype: The junction does not match germline at one end; this may be a read error. The rearrangement joins TRBV7-6 to TRBJ2-1; no clear D. Per the germline V gene, CDR1 is SGHVS and CDR2 is FNYEAQ. There are 15 residues in the CDR3. CDR3 amino acids: CTSSLVGEYGNEQFF. The DNA for the CDR3 is TGTACCAGCAGCTTAGTAGGAGAGTATGGCAATGAGCAGTTCTTC.

This clonotype was counted at least ten times. The V and J genes are TRBV7-8 and TRBJ1-4, with a weak D call TRBD1 (6 bases). The CDR3 loop spans 17 amino acids. Trimming pared 0 bases from V and 5 bases from J, leaving 16 bases between. The V gene's germline CDR1 is SGHVS and CDR2 FQNEAQ. CDR3 nucleotide sequence: TGTGCCAGCAGCTTAGCTAGTCCCTGGACAGCAAATGAAAAACTGTTTTTT. It translates to CASSLASPWTANEKLFF.

This clonotype appeared many times. This chain connects TRBV20-1 to TRBJ1-6; TRBD1 matches at 7 bases. CDR3 length: 16 residues. The V gene's germline CDR1 is DFQATT and CDR2 SNEGSKA (reference sequence). Trimming took 1 base from V and 7 from J; bases not matched to a gene: 10. CDR3 coding DNA: TGCAGTGCTAGAGGGTCAGTGGGACAGCAGAATTCACCCCTCCACTTT. Its protein is CSARGSVGQQNSPLHF.

Ten or more counts support this clonotype. The rearrangement joins TRBV2 to TRBJ1-1, with D tentatively TRBD1 (5 bases). The germline V gene has CDR1 SNHLY and CDR2 FYNNEI. The ends were cut back, 8 bases at V and 2 bases at J, with 12 bases in the middle. CDR3 length: 13 amino acids. Here the CDR3 DNA reads TGTGCCAGCGGAGGGGCCTCTAACACTGAAGCTTTCTTT. Protein: CASGGASNTEAFF. The full variable domain, in which reference TRBV2 and TRBJ1-1 provide the parts outside the CDR3, is EPEVTQTPSHQVTQMGQEVILRCVPISNHLYFYWYRQILGQKVEFLVSFYNNEISEKSEIFDDQFSVERPDGSNFTLKIRSTKLEDSAMYFCASGGASNTEAFFGQGTRLTVV.

This clonotype was seen repeatedly, ten times or more. The CDR3 DNA reads as TGTGCCAGCAGCTTCGTAGGGGAAGCTTTCTTT. Translating gives CASSFVGEAFF. This chain joins TRBV28 and TRBJ1-1; D is unresolved. Trimming shortened V by 6 bases and J by 8 bases, and 10 bases separated the two germline ends. Germline V CDR1 and CDR2: MDHEN, SYDVKM. The CDR3 spans 11 residues.

This clonotype was detected many times. This chain connects TRBV29-1 to TRBJ2-3, with a tentative D call TRBD2 (6 bases). The CDR3 contains 13 residues. V was trimmed by 8 bases and J by 1 base, leaving 13 bases between them. From germline, CDR1 is SQVTM and CDR2 ANQGSEA. CDR3 region: CSLGREGTDTQYF. In DNA form, the CDR3 reads TGCAGCCTAGGCAGGGAGGGCACAGATACGCAGTATTTT.

This chain uses TRBV11-2 with TRBJ1-1, with TRBD1 identical over 12 bases. CDR1 and CDR2 (germline): SGHAT, FQNNGV. V trimming: 0 bases; J trimming: 5 bases; junction bases outside the gene matches: 13. CDR3 length: 19 residues. As DNA, the CDR3 is TGTGCCAGCAGCTTAGATACGGGGACAGGGGGCCATCGGGGGACTGAAGCTTTCTTT. Translated: CASSLDTGTGGHRGTEAFF.